This T cell receptor beta chain was obtained from a study of beta chain features in type 1 diabetes. Study-level points and caveats: Among type 1 diabetes patients, VDJ junctions had fewer insertions and more deletions. Researchers caution that PCR might favor shorter templates, equally among patients and controls. TCRB CDR3 length was moderately but significantly reduced in all four CD4+ subsets of Type 1 diabetes patients.

As every portion of the isolated RNA was reverse transcribed, the sequencing read expressed TCRB transcripts. The repertoire was sequenced with immunoSEQ multiplex PCR; TCRdb's copy has only in-frame clones and lacks some. The data contain about 280,000 clones, around 16% of them singletons. This CDR3 region has 14 residues. Trimming shortened V by 4 bases and J by 8 bases, and 17 bases separated the two germline ends. CDR1 is SGHAT, CDR2 FQNNGV, per germline. This clone was detected only a few times. Its antigen is not identified. In total, each donor contributed a single heparinised blood draw that averaged around 110 mL.

Sequences were obtained from naive CD4+ T cells from blood. This TCR was recovered from a man between 18 and 35 years old with type 1 diabetes. V gene TRBV11-2 combines with J gene TRBJ1-2; tentative D call: TRBD1 (6 bases). CDR3 sequence (DNA): TGTGCCAGCAGCTCCCCGAGGCAGGGACACGGCTACACCTTC. It yields the protein CASSSPRQGHGYTF.